A single sample is the source of the 20 T cell receptor beta chains below, sequenced in a study of cytomegalovirus exposure and HLA in healthy donors. The PCR was carried out with 60 Vbeta primers and 13 Jbeta primers. Method: immunoSEQ multiplex PCR; TCRdb's copy keeps in-frame clones and lacks some. This table has 90,000 to 130,000 clones, 70% to 85% appearing once. Sequencing used PBMCs. These receptor sequences come from a man aged 30 to 45 in good health and CMV-seropositive.

V usage is TRBV4-1 and J usage is TRBJ2-5; 8 bases agree with TRBD2. Unmatched junction bases numbered 2, after V lost 8 bases and J lost 3 bases. CDR1 is MGHRA, CDR2 YSYEKL, per germline. The CDR3 sequence is 12 residues long. The CDR3 protein is CASRRGEETQYF. DNA of the CDR3: TGCGCCAGCCGGCGGGGGGAAGAGACCCAGTACTTC.

For this clone: Compared with germline, one end of the junction differs, possibly owing to a read error. The chain joins TRBV4-1 to TRBJ1-2; a weak D match, TRBD1 (5 bases). CDR3 length equals 13 residues. Germline CDR1 MGHRA, CDR2 YSYEKL. The CDR3 DNA is TGCGCCAGCAGCCAAGAGGCGGCCCGGACACCCCACTTC. Protein: CASSQEAARTPHF.

The chain combines TRBV5-4 with TRBJ2-2, with 8 bases aligning to TRBD2. The CDR3 contains 17 residues. Trimming removed 4 bases from V and 3 bases from J; junction bases left unmatched: 11. Germline values: CDR1 SGHNT, CDR2 YYREEE (reference sequence). This chain's CDR3 is CASSNRPGTRYTGELFF. As DNA, the CDR3 is TGTGCCAGCAGCAACCGCCCCGGGACTAGGTACACCGGGGAGCTGTTTTTT.

V gene TRBV6-4 combines with J gene TRBJ1-1; unclear D gene. Germline values: CDR1 MRHNA, CDR2 SNTAGT. The CDR3 covers 15 residues. With 0 bases removed from V and 4 bases from J, the gap between germline ends came to 12 bases. The CDR3 DNA reads TGTGCCAGCAGTGACTCAAAGGTATCGGGCACTGAAGCTTTCTTT. It specifies CASSDSKVSGTEAFF.

Concerning this clone: The conserved phenylalanine or tryptophan is not found at the CDR3 terminus, so this likely reflects a read error. The chain carries TRBV5-1 and TRBJ2-7, with D possibly TRBD1 on 5 matching bases. The germline V gene encodes CDR1 SGHRS and CDR2 YFSETQ. This CDR3 region has 15 residues. The V gene lost 4 bases and the J gene lost 0 bases, with 14 bases spanning the gap. The CDR3 nucleotides are TGCGCCAGCAGCCCCTTCCTGGACAACTCCTACGAGCAGTACTCC. Translated: CASSPFLDNSYEQYS.

The V and J genes are TRBV6-1 and TRBJ2-5, with D perhaps matching TRBD2 (6 bases). The CDR3 runs 16 residues. Germline CDR1 and CDR2: MNHNS and SASEGT. The V and J ends lost 0 bases and 0 bases respectively, with 11 bases between them. In DNA, the CDR3 is TGTGCCAGCAGTGAAGCGGTCCGGGAGTACCAAGAGACCCAGTACTTC. This sequence encodes CASSEAVREYQETQYF.

The V call is TRBV4-2, the J call TRBJ1-2, with TRBD1 matching 8 bases. With 6 bases clipped from V and 6 bases from J, the junction kept 9 bases outside the gene matches. The CDR3 has 14 residues. Germline assignment: CDR1 LGHNA and CDR2 YNFKEQ. The CDR3 protein is CASSRPGQENGYTF. CDR3 sequence (DNA): TGTGCCAGCAGTCGCCCGGGACAGGAAAATGGCTACACCTTC.

This clone was counted between two and nine times. The chain is built from TRBV25-1 and TRBJ1-1; no clear D gene. V was shortened by 2 bases and J by 4 bases, with 17 bases between the two germline ends. The CDR3 is 16 amino acids. CDR1 and CDR2 (germline): MGHDK, SYGVNS. The CDR3 sequence is CASSEDATLVFTEAFF. The CDR3 DNA is TGTGCCAGCAGTGAAGACGCGACATTAGTTTTCACTGAAGCTTTCTTT.

The chain links TRBV19 to TRBJ2-2; TRBD2 agrees at 15 bases. The length of the CDR3 is 16 residues. Germline-derived CDR1 and CDR2 are LNHDA and SQIVND (reference sequence). Trimming at V came to 6 bases and at J to 7 bases, leaving 6 bases not matched to a gene. The DNA of the CDR3 is TGTGCCAGTAGCCGGACTAGCGGGGGGGGCATCGGGGAGCTGTTTTTT. This translates into CASSRTSGGGIGELFF. The full variable domain, its missing parts supplied by reference TRBV19 and TRBJ2-2, is DGGITQSPKYLFRKEGQNVTLSCEQNLNHDAMYWYRQDPGQGLRLIYYSQIVNDFQKGDIAEGYSVSREKKESFPLTVTSAQKNPTAFYLCASSRTSGGGIGELFFGEGSRLTVL.

This sequence joins TRBV5-6 and TRBJ2-7, with a possible D match to TRBD1 (5 bases). The CDR3 is 14 residues long. Trimming left V 6 bases short and J 1 base short, with 14 bases between. Germline CDR1 reads SGHDT; CDR2 reads YYEEEE. CDR3 in amino acids: CASTHMGQSYEQYF. DNA for the CDR3: TGTGCCAGCACCCACATGGGGCAGTCCTACGAGCAGTACTTC. Full variable domain (remainder filled in from reference TRBV5-6 and TRBJ2-7): DAGVTQSPTHLIKTRGQQVTLRCSPKSGHDTVSWYQQALGQGPQFIFQYYEEEERQRGNFPDRFSGHQFPNYSSELNVNALLLGDSALYLCASTHMGQSYEQYFGPGTRLTVT.

This rearrangement joins TRBV11-3 to TRBJ1-3; D unclear. Germline loops: CDR1 SGHNT, CDR2 YENEEA. Trimming took 5 bases from V and 0 from J, leaving 14 bases between them. CDR3 length equals 16 residues. CDR3 loop: CASSRGGPISGNTIYF. Here the CDR3 DNA reads TGTGCCAGCAGCCGGGGAGGCCCGATCTCTGGAAACACCATATATTTT.

The gene calls are TRBV19 and TRBJ1-2; D gene uncertain. The CDR3 has 11 amino acids. The V gene lost 5 bases and the J gene lost 5 bases, with 6 bases spanning the gap. CDR1 is LNHDA, CDR2 SQIVND, per germline (reference sequence). CDR3 coding DNA: TGTGCCAGTAGTGGCTCATATGGCTACACCTTC. This translates into CASSGSYGYTF. Using reference TRBV19 and TRBJ1-2 for the parts outside the CDR3, the full variable domain is DGGITQSPKYLFRKEGQNVTLSCEQNLNHDAMYWYRQDPGQGLRLIYYSQIVNDFQKGDIAEGYSVSREKKESFPLTVTSAQKNPTAFYLCASSGSYGYTFGSGTRLTVV.

This rearrangement joins TRBV7-2 to TRBJ2-1; 14 bases match TRBD2. The germline CDR1 and CDR2 sequences are SGHTA and FQGNSA. V gave up 5 bases and J gave up 10 bases; unmatched junction bases: 7. The CDR3 sequence is 15 residues long. CDR3 amino acids: CASSPSWTSGGEQFF. CDR3 DNA: TGTGCCAGCAGCCCTAGCTGGACTAGCGGGGGGGAGCAGTTCTTC.

The V gene is TRBV6-5, the J gene TRBJ1-5; TRBD1 matches at 7 bases. CDR1 MNHEY and CDR2 SVGAGI come from the germline V gene. V lost 6 bases and J lost 8; bases outside the gene matches: 10. This CDR3 is 14 amino acids long. CDR3 amino acids: CASSEQGPKEPQHF. Written as DNA, the CDR3 is TGTGCCAGCAGCGAACAGGGGCCCAAGGAGCCCCAGCATTTT.

The chain carries TRBV27 and TRBJ2-3; no firm D call. There are 15 residues in the CDR3. Germline lookup yields CDR1 MNHEY and CDR2 SMNVEV (reference sequence). V was trimmed by 2 bases and J by 1 base, leaving 10 bases between them. CDR3 sequence: CASSLTSLGTDTQYF. The CDR3 bases are TGTGCCAGCAGTTTAACTTCTTTGGGCACAGATACGCAGTATTTT.

The rearrangement joins TRBV28 to TRBJ1-4; a possible D gene is TRBD1 (5 bases). Germline CDR1 and CDR2: MDHEN and SYDVKM. V was cut by 6 bases and J by 0 bases, with 8 bases left in between. CDR3 length equals 14 residues. CDR3 sequence (DNA): TGTGCCAGCAGGGGGGGTACAACTAATGAAAAACTGTTTTTT. Protein sequence: CASRGGTTNEKLFF.

This chain joins TRBV5-4 and TRBJ2-3; possibly TRBD1 for D (6 bases). Looked up from germline, CDR1 is SGHNT and CDR2 is YYREEE (reference sequence). V was trimmed by 5 bases and J by 2 bases, leaving 9 bases between them. The CDR3 runs 13 residues. CDR3 in amino acids: CASSRDNTDTQYF. CDR3 in DNA: TGTGCCAGCAGTCGGGACAACACAGATACGCAGTATTTT.

V is TRBV6-5 and J is TRBJ2-6, with D possibly TRBD1 on 6 matching bases. In germline, CDR1 is MNHEY, CDR2 SVGAGI. The CDR3 is 14 amino acids. V was clipped by 6 bases and J by 2 bases, with 8 bases between them. CDR3: CASRSGAGANVLTF. The CDR3 DNA follows: TGTGCCAGCAGATCAGGGGCTGGGGCCAACGTCCTGACTTTC.

The chain's CDR3 is CASSYSPGSIHEQYF. Written as DNA, the CDR3 is TGTGCCAGCAGTTACTCGCCAGGAAGTATCCACGAGCAGTACTTC. The chain links TRBV6-6 to TRBJ2-7; no definite D call. The CDR3 consists of 15 residues. Germline V gene data show CDR1 as MNHNY and CDR2 as SVGAGI (reference sequence). Between the trimmed V and J ends, which lost 0 bases and 5 bases, there was a span of 14 bases.

This sequence joins TRBV9 and TRBJ1-2, with 9 bases lining up with TRBD1. With 3 bases clipped from V and 5 bases from J, the junction kept 11 bases outside the gene matches. Germline CDR1 and CDR2: SGDLS and YYNGEE. The CDR3 has 16 residues. CDR3: CASSEGLGTGLYGYTF. In nucleotides, the CDR3 is TGTGCCAGCAGCGAGGGGCTCGGGACAGGGTTGTATGGCTACACCTTC.